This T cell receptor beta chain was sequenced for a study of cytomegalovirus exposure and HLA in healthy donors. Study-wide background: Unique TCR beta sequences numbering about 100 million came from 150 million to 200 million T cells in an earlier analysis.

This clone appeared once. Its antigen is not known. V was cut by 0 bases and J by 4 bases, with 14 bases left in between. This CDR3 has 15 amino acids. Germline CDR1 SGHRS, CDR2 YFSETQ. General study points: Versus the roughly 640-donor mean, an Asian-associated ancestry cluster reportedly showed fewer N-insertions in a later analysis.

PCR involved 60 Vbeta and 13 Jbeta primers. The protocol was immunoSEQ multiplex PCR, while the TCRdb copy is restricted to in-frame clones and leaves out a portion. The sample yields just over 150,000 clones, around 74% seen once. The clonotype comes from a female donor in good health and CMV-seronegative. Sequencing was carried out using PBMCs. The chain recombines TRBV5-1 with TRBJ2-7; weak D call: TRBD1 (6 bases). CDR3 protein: CASSLEGVPIYEQYF. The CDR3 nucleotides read TGCGCCAGCAGCTTGGAGGGGGTCCCGATTTACGAGCAGTACTTC.